What follows are 11 T cell receptor beta chains derived from one specimen sequenced in a study of blood T cell repertoires in COVID-19. Method: immunoSEQ multiplex PCR; TCRdb's copy keeps in-frame clones and lacks some. The sample lists 410,000 or so clones; approximately 90% were seen once. The material sequenced was peripheral blood. The receptor source for this set is a woman in her twenties or thirties with active or convalescent COVID-19.

The V gene is TRBV6-5, the J gene TRBJ2-3, with D perhaps TRBD2 (6 bases). Germline V CDR1 and CDR2: MNHEY, SVGAGI. V was shortened by 5 bases and J by 5 bases, with 17 bases between the two germline ends. CDR3 size: 15 residues. The CDR3 region has the DNA TGTGCCAGCAGTAGGGACTCTCTTTCACGAGATACGCAGTATTTT. Translated, it gives CASSRDSLSRDTQYF.

This clone has just one count. The chain joins TRBV18 to TRBJ1-3; D not certain. With 3 bases removed from V and 0 bases from J, the gap between germline ends came to 15 bases. The V gene's germline CDR1 is KGHSH and CDR2 LQKENI. The CDR3 sequence is 17 residues long. The DNA for the CDR3 is TGTGCCAGCTCACCCGCGGGGTCAAAGGGCTCTGGAAACACCATATATTTT. Its protein is CASSPAGSKGSGNTIYF.

The chain uses TRBV15 and TRBJ1-2; D is ambiguous. V lost 0 bases and J 0 bases, leaving 11 bases between the germline ends. Per germline, CDR1 LNHNV and CDR2 YYDKDF (reference sequence). This CDR3 has 16 amino acids. Here the CDR3 DNA reads TGTGCCACCAGCAGAGATCGAGGGAGATCTAACTATGGCTACACCTTC. It codes for CATSRDRGRSNYGYTF. Together with reference TRBV15 and TRBJ1-2, the CDR3 gives the full variable domain: DAMVIQNPRYQVTQFGKPVTLSCSQTLNHNVMYWYQQKSSQAPKLLFHYYDKDFNNEADTPDNFQSRRPNTSFCFLDIRSPGLGDTAMYLCATSRDRGRSNYGYTFGSGTRLTVV.

The chain is built from TRBV4-2 and TRBJ1-1; no reliable D call. Germline assignment: CDR1 LGHNA and CDR2 YNFKEQ. Trimming stripped 4 bases from V and 7 bases from J, with 10 bases between. The CDR3 loop spans 12 amino acids. The CDR3 region is CASSRPEFEAFF. The CDR3 bases are TGTGCCAGCAGCCGACCGGAGTTTGAAGCTTTCTTT.

The chain carries TRBV3-1 (or the pseudogene TRBV3-2) and TRBJ1-5, with a weak D call TRBD1 (5 bases). CDR3 length: 18 residues. In germline, CDR1 is LGHDT, CDR2 YNNKEL (reference sequence). V was trimmed by 1 base and J by 0 bases, leaving 16 bases between them. The CDR3 loop reads CASSQGAGTRNSNQPQHF. In DNA form, the CDR3 reads TGTGCCAGCAGCCAAGGGGCAGGGACTAGGAATAGCAATCAGCCCCAGCATTTT.

This clone has just one count. The chain recombines TRBV5-1 with TRBJ2-1, with 7 bases lining up with TRBD2. The V gene end was trimmed by 0 bases and the J gene end by 6 bases; junction bases not matched to a gene: 6. The CDR3 has 15 amino acids. Per the germline V gene, CDR1 is SGHRS and CDR2 is YFSETQ. The CDR3 region is CASSLVTSAGNEQFF. CDR3 DNA: TGCGCCAGCAGCTTGGTAACTAGCGCAGGCAATGAGCAGTTCTTC.

The chain joins TRBV5-6 to TRBJ1-4; 8 bases agree with TRBD1. CDR1 is SGHDT, CDR2 YYEEEE, per germline. The CDR3 contains 15 residues. Germline trimming cut 3 bases from V and 7 bases from J; bases unmatched to any gene: 8. CDR3 in amino acids: CASSSRAGGSEKLFF. Written as DNA, the CDR3 is TGTGCCAGCAGCTCCCGAGCAGGGGGCTCTGAAAAACTGTTTTTT. Drawing the rest from reference TRBV5-6 and TRBJ1-4, the complete variable domain is DAGVTQSPTHLIKTRGQQVTLRCSPKSGHDTVSWYQQALGQGPQFIFQYYEEEERQRGNFPDRFSGHQFPNYSSELNVNALLLGDSALYLCASSSRAGGSEKLFFGSGTQLSVL.

This rearrangement joins TRBV5-1 to TRBJ2-5; the match to TRBD2 covers 8 bases. The trim removed 0 bases at V and 0 bases at J, leaving 4 bases unmatched. This CDR3 contains 16 residues. Germline assignment: CDR1 SGHRS and CDR2 YFSETQ. CDR3 sequence: CASSLGLAGNQETQYF. The CDR3 nucleotides are TGCGCCAGCAGCTTGGGGTTAGCGGGGAACCAAGAGACCCAGTACTTC.

The chain couples TRBV5-1 to TRBJ2-1, with TRBD1 as a possible D gene (6 bases). Trimming removed 4 bases from V and 0 bases from J, with 11 bases in between. The germline V gene encodes CDR1 SGHRS and CDR2 YFSETQ. The CDR3 has 15 amino acids. The CDR3 DNA is TGCGCCAGCAGCCCGGACAGCAGCTCCTACAATGAGCAGTTCTTC. This codes for CASSPDSSSYNEQFF.

The V gene is TRBV27, the J gene TRBJ2-1; tentative D call: TRBD2 (6 bases). CDR1 MNHEY and CDR2 SMNVEV come from the germline V gene (reference sequence). Trimming took 9 bases from V and 0 from J, leaving 27 bases between them. This CDR3 is 19 amino acids long. The DNA for the CDR3 is TGTGCCAGTGTTTCCCTAGGGGCCGGAGGGGTCGGCTCCTACAATGAGCAGTTCTTC. It yields the protein CASVSLGAGGVGSYNEQFF.

The V gene is TRBV11-1, the J gene TRBJ2-7; TRBD2 matches 13 bases. Unmatched junction bases numbered 6, after V lost 5 bases and J lost 2 bases. The CDR3 sequence is 16 residues long. Looked up from germline, CDR1 is SGHAT and CDR2 is FQDESV (reference sequence). CDR3 sequence: CASSIGTSGITYEQYF. CDR3 DNA: TGTGCCAGCAGCATTGGGACTAGCGGGATAACCTACGAGCAGTACTTC.